This T cell receptor beta chain appears in the sequencing data of a study of blood T cell repertoires in COVID-19. Overall study context: Samples of COVID-19 (acute and convalescent) were obtained from the United States, Italy and Spain.

Germline assignment: CDR1 LNHDA and CDR2 SQIVND (reference sequence). Trimming took 4 bases from V and 0 from J, leaving 17 bases between them. The length of the CDR3 is 17 residues. In the original processing: The assay estimated nucleated cells by amplifying reference gene primers. Assay: immunoSEQ multiplex PCR; the TCRdb copy retains only in-frame clones and omits some. Clone size and V and J calls were adopted from that table, with D and trimming inferred from the DNA. The sample yields 95,000 or so clones, about 84% seen once. Sequenced: peripheral blood. The genes are TRBV19 and TRBJ2-3; no firm D call. This clonotype was sampled from a human donor in a cohort sampled during active COVID-19. The CDR3 here is CASSKRGVTTSTDTQYF. In DNA form, the CDR3 reads TGTGCCAGTAGTAAGAGAGGAGTCACAACTAGCACAGATACGCAGTATTTT.